These T cell receptor beta chains were read from a single sample in a study of control samples from healthy donors and cancer patients. Profiling relied on immunoSEQ multiplex PCR, and the TCRdb table lists in-frame clones only, not all of them. This sample has around 68,000 clones, with about 80% found just once. The sample consisted of blood. These receptors were collected from a man aged 50 to 59 in good health. The CDR3 runs from the conserved cysteine through the conserved F or W. A D gene is named only where the DNA matches it firmly. Size values are once, few and many counts, or a class for expanded clones, and some rows have none.

V	D	J	size	DNA	CDR3
TRBV3-1/TRBV3-2	NA	TRBJ2-2	NA	TGTGCCAGCAGCCAGGGTCACAGATCCGGGGAGCTGTTTTTT	CASSQGHRSGELFF
TRBV6-1	NA	TRBJ1-2	NA	TGTGCCAGCAGTGAAATTTACTATGGCTACACCTTC	CASSEIYYGYTF
TRBV6-6	NA	TRBJ2-1	NA	TGTGCCAGCACCCGGACTCCAAACAATGAGCAGTTCTTC	CASTRTPNNEQFF
TRBV7-2	TRBD1	TRBJ2-7	NA	TGTGCCAGCAGCTTCACAGGGGCGAGCTACGAGCAGTACTTC	CASSFTGASYEQYF
TRBV29-1	TRBD2	TRBJ2-1	NA	TGCAGCGTTGTGGCTAGCGGTCAATACAATGAGCAGTTCTTC	CSVVASGQYNEQFF
TRBV4-2	NA	TRBJ1-4	once	TGTGCCAGCAGCCAAGCCTGGGCCGGCGACTTTAATGAAAAACTGTTTTTT	CASSQAWAGDFNEKLFF
TRBV5-1	TRBD1	TRBJ1-1	NA	TGCGCCTCCCAGACCGGGACAGGGAACACTGAAGCTTTCTTT	CASQTGTGNTEAFF
TRBV28	TRBD2	TRBJ2-7	NA	TGTGCCAGCAGTTTCATAGCGGGAGGAGGGGAGCAGTACTTC	CASSFIAGGGEQYF
TRBV28	NA	TRBJ2-1	NA	TGTGCCAGCAGACTGGGGGGCCTTGGGAATGAGCAGTTCTTC	CASRLGGLGNEQFF
TRBV16	TRBD1	TRBJ1-2	NA	TGTGCCAGCACCGAAGACAGGGGATATGGCTACACCTTC	CASTEDRGYGYTF
TRBV10-3	NA	TRBJ2-2	NA	TGTGCCATCAGACCCGGCCCCGGGGAGCTGTTTTTT	CAIRPGPGELFF
TRBV7-2	NA	TRBJ2-1	NA	TGTGCCAGCAGCTTAGCGTGGGGAGGAGGTATGGATGAGCAGTTCTTC	CASSLAWGGGMDEQFF
TRBV18	TRBD2	TRBJ2-7	NA	TGTGCCAGCTCGCCGGGACTAGCGGGAGCCTACGAGCAGTACTTC	CASSPGLAGAYEQYF
TRBV29-1	NA	TRBJ1-2	NA	TGCAGCGTCGACCTGGGGAGGTACTATGGCTACACCTTC	CSVDLGRYYGYTF
TRBV6-5	TRBD1	TRBJ2-2	NA	TGTGCCAGCAGCCTGGGACAGGGGAAGGCCGGGGAGCTGTTTTTT	CASSLGQGKAGELFF